The present T cell receptor beta chain was sequenced within a study of blood T cells in healthy people across ages. Overall study findings and caveats: As age increased, TCR beta diversity per million T cells fell in a roughly linear fashion.

With regard to this clonotype: The antigen is unknown.

Alongside a J-beta primer mix, a sample-barcoded 5' primer served in a second PCR lasting about 7 to 12 cycles. MiXCR was run by TCRdb on the 5' RACE reads, yielding one entry per CDR3 protein. The table has about 640,000 distinct CDR3 sequences, about 28% seen once. The germline V gene has CDR1 SGHTA and CDR2 FQGNSA. Trimming at V came to 5 bases and at J to 0 bases, leaving 13 bases not matched to a gene. CDR3 length equals 18 residues. The TCR originated in a woman older than 75 in good health. This chain links TRBV7-2 with TRBJ2-1, with 7 nucleotides matching TRBD2. The material sequenced was blood. The CDR3 here is CASSPRSGRGSSYNEQFF. The CDR3 DNA reads as TGTGCCAGCAGCCCCCGATCGGGGCGGGGGAGCTCCTACAATGAGCAGTTCTTC.